Each of the 15 T cell receptor beta chains below was sequenced from the same sample in a study of blood T cell repertoires in COVID-19. Libraries were prepared by immunoSEQ multiplex PCR; TCRdb keeps only in-frame clonotypes and omits some of them. The sample consists of under 350,000 clones, around 89% of them appearing once. Sequencing input: peripheral blood. All receptors come from a man aged 35-49 years with acute or convalescent COVID-19.

In its sample, this clone was seen once. This sequence joins TRBV11-2 and TRBJ2-7; the D gene is possibly TRBD2 (5 bases). Deletions cut 1 base from V and 3 bases from J, with 7 bases between. The V gene's germline CDR1 is SGHAT and CDR2 FQNNGV. The CDR3 has 13 amino acids. CDR3 protein: CASSLAGDYEQYF. The CDR3 nucleotides are TGTGCCAGCAGCTTAGCCGGGGACTACGAGCAGTACTTC.

This chain links TRBV2 with TRBJ1-6; 7 bases align to TRBD1. Germline loops: CDR1 SNHLY, CDR2 FYNNEI. This CDR3 is built from 17 residues. Trimming took 3 bases from V and 0 from J; bases not matched to a gene: 5. This CDR3 is CASSDDRASSYNSPLHF. For the CDR3, the DNA is TGTGCCAGCAGTGATGACAGGGCCAGCTCCTATAATTCACCCCTCCACTTT. The full variable domain, its missing parts supplied by reference TRBV2 and TRBJ1-6, is EPEVTQTPSHQVTQMGQEVILRCVPISNHLYFYWYRQILGQKVEFLVSFYNNEISEKSEIFDDQFSVERPDGSNFTLKIRSTKLEDSAMYFCASSDDRASSYNSPLHFGNGTRLTVT.

The rearrangement joins TRBV19 to TRBJ1-1; tentatively, D is TRBD1 (6 bases). CDR1 is LNHDA, CDR2 SQIVND, per germline (reference sequence). Trimming stripped 9 bases from V and 4 bases from J, with 21 bases between. The CDR3 runs to 15 residues. Here the CDR3 DNA reads TGTGCCAGCTTGGTTGGGGGGGCGCAGAGCACTGAAGCTTTCTTT. It codes for CASLVGGAQSTEAFF.

The V call is TRBV9, the J call TRBJ2-2; weak D call: TRBD1 (5 bases). V lost 0 bases to trimming and J lost 6 bases, with 12 bases between them. The V gene's germline CDR1 is SGDLS and CDR2 YYNGEE. This CDR3 spans 15 amino acids. This CDR3 reads CASSVGARVAGELFF. For the CDR3, the DNA is TGTGCCAGCAGCGTAGGGGCCAGGGTGGCCGGGGAGCTGTTTTTT.

V gene TRBV19 combines with J gene TRBJ2-2; D possibly corresponds to TRBD1 (5 bases). V lost 7 bases to trimming and J lost 1 base, with 7 bases between them. Germline V gene data show CDR1 as LNHDA and CDR2 as SQIVND (reference sequence). The CDR3 runs 13 residues. CDR3 residues: CASMGQNTGELFF. For the CDR3, the DNA is TGTGCCAGTATGGGGCAGAACACCGGGGAGCTGTTTTTT.

This clone has just a few counts. Other DNA sequences within the sample encode an identical CDR3. V is TRBV5-1 and J is TRBJ1-5; D unresolved. Germline CDR1 SGHRS, CDR2 YFSETQ. There are 14 residues in the CDR3. Trimming left V 0 bases short and J 0 bases short, with 4 bases between. The CDR3 DNA reads TGCGCCAGCAGCTTGGACGGTAGCAATCAGCCCCAGCATTTT. As protein: CASSLDGSNQPQHF.

V gene TRBV10-3 combines with J gene TRBJ1-1; D might be TRBD1 (5 bases). The germline CDR1 and CDR2 sequences are ENHRY and SYGVKD. CDR3 length equals 13 residues. V lost 4 bases and J lost 4, with 10 bases in between. This CDR3 is CAISVQAGTEAFF. In DNA, the CDR3 is TGTGCCATCAGTGTACAGGCCGGCACTGAAGCTTTCTTT.

The genes are TRBV2 and TRBJ1-2; 8 positions agree with TRBD1. This CDR3 is 14 amino acids long. Germline loops: CDR1 SNHLY, CDR2 FYNNEI. The J segment lost 3 bases and the V segment lost 8 bases, leaving 8 bases of the junction unmatched. CDR3 region: CASGTGGLDYGYTF. CDR3 DNA: TGTGCCAGCGGTACAGGGGGTTTGGACTATGGCTACACCTTC.

J is TRBJ1-4 and V is TRBV7-8; TRBD1 agrees at 8 bases. V gave up 3 bases and J gave up 6 bases; unmatched junction bases: 9. This CDR3 has 16 residues. Per germline, CDR1 SGHVS and CDR2 FQNEAQ. CDR3 residues: CASSLDRTGRDEKLFF. CDR3 nucleotide sequence: TGTGCCAGCAGCTTGGATCGGACAGGGAGAGATGAAAAACTGTTTTTT. Supplemented by reference TRBV7-8 and TRBJ1-4, the full variable domain reads GAGVSQSPRYKVAKRGQDVALRCDPISGHVSLFWYQQALGQGPEFLTYFQNEAQLDKSGLPSDRFFAERPEGSVSTLKIQRTQQEDSAVYLCASSLDRTGRDEKLFFGSGTQLSVL.

V usage is TRBV10-3 and J usage is TRBJ1-1; D might be TRBD1 (6 bases). Germline V gene sequence: CDR1 ENHRY, CDR2 SYGVKD. The V gene lost 2 bases and the J gene lost 4 bases, with 14 bases spanning the gap. The length of the CDR3 is 15 residues. CDR3 sequence reads: CAISEVGGLGTEAFF. The CDR3 bases are TGTGCCATCAGTGAGGTCGGGGGGCTTGGCACTGAAGCTTTCTTT.

The sample holds one count of this clone. The gene calls are TRBV5-4 and TRBJ1-1, with a possible D match to TRBD1 (6 bases). The length of the CDR3 is 17 residues. Germline V gene sequence: CDR1 SGHNT, CDR2 YYREEE (reference sequence). V shed 4 bases and J shed 4 bases, with 23 bases lying between them. The CDR3 DNA reads TGTGCCAGCAGCCCCCTCTCCGGTGGGCGCAGGGGCACTGAAGCTTTCTTT. Its protein is CASSPLSGGRRGTEAFF.

CDR3 bases: TGTGCCAGCAGTCCAACAAAGGGGGGGGGTTATAGCAATCAGCCCCAGCATTTT. Its protein product is CASSPTKGGGYSNQPQHF. V and J are TRBV28 and TRBJ1-5; D might be TRBD1 (6 bases). Deletions cut 5 bases from V and 0 bases from J, with 20 bases between. The CDR3 is made up of 18 amino acids. Germline CDR1 MDHEN, CDR2 SYDVKM. Combining the CDR3 with reference TRBV28 and TRBJ1-5 gives the whole variable domain DVKVTQSSRYLVKRTGEKVFLECVQDMDHENMFWYRQDPGLGLRLIYFSYDVKMKEKGDIPEGYSVSREKKERFSLILESASTNQTSMYLCASSPTKGGGYSNQPQHFGDGTRLSIL.

This clone was detected a few times. This rearrangement joins TRBV2 to TRBJ2-3, with 10 bases that match TRBD2. CDR1 and CDR2 (germline): SNHLY, FYNNEI. The length of the CDR3 is 15 residues. The V and J ends lost 5 bases and 4 bases, in that order; junction bases with no gene match: 6. CDR3 sequence reads: CASSFLAGAADTQYF. As DNA, the CDR3 is TGTGCCAGCAGTTTTCTAGCGGGGGCGGCAGATACGCAGTATTTT.

The chain carries TRBV19 and TRBJ2-1, with D tentatively TRBD2 (7 bases). Deletions cut 3 bases from V and 0 bases from J, with 15 bases between. The CDR3 is made up of 17 amino acids. Germline V CDR1 and CDR2: LNHDA, SQIVND (reference sequence). CDR3: CASSIRGGRISYNEQFF. The CDR3 DNA follows: TGTGCCAGTAGTATTAGGGGGGGGCGCATCTCCTACAATGAGCAGTTCTTC.

The chain uses TRBV6-5 and TRBJ1-1, with TRBD1 as a possible D gene (6 bases). V was pared by 5 bases and J by 3 bases, with 16 bases between. The CDR3 consists of 15 residues. CDR1 and CDR2 from the germline V gene are MNHEY and SVGAGI. The DNA for the CDR3 is TGTGCCAGCAGTAAACAGGGACGGCGGGACACTGAAGCTTTCTTT. This sequence encodes CASSKQGRRDTEAFF.